The 19 T cell receptor beta chains presented below share a single source sample, sequenced in a study of shared clonotypes between healthy human individuals. Generated by immunoSEQ multiplex PCR, the TCRdb table keeps only in-frame clones and is missing some. The repertoire holds roughly 1,600,000 clones, with approximately 98.5% as singletons. The sample was naive CD4+ T cells sorted from blood. This sample's subset: CD45RA+ positively selected. The receptors were gathered from a man aged 25-40 years in good health.

The gene calls are TRBV28 and TRBJ2-7; D is unclear. CDR3 size: 12 residues. Germline V CDR1 and CDR2: MDHEN, SYDVKM. V lost 6 bases and J lost 4, with 10 bases in between. The chain's CDR3 is CASRADLYEQYF. The CDR3 DNA is TGTGCCAGCAGGGCCGACTTGTACGAGCAGTACTTC.

This chain links TRBV7-6 with TRBJ2-3; TRBD2 is a possible D gene (6 bases). Looked up from germline, CDR1 is SGHVS and CDR2 is FNYEAQ. V was shortened by 2 bases and J by 4 bases, with 22 bases between the two germline ends. CDR3 length: 18 residues. The CDR3 loop is CASSLTPLARRNSDTQYF. The CDR3 DNA follows: TGTGCCAGCAGCTTAACGCCTCTAGCGAGGAGGAACTCAGATACGCAGTATTTT.

The chain is built from TRBV9 and TRBJ1-1; D is unresolved. The CDR3 consists of 14 residues. V dropped 1 base and J dropped 1 base, with 8 bases sitting between them. CDR1 and CDR2 from the germline V gene are SGDLS and YYNGEE. The CDR3 here is CASSVLAENTEAFF. In DNA, the CDR3 is TGTGCCAGCAGCGTATTGGCGGAGAACACTGAAGCTTTCTTT.

The gene calls are TRBV4-3 and TRBJ2-7; 8 bases align to TRBD1. Germline V gene sequence: CDR1 LGHNA, CDR2 YSLEER. There are 17 residues in the CDR3. With 1 base clipped from V and 3 bases from J, the junction kept 11 bases outside the gene matches. CDR3 bases: TGCGCCAGCAGCCAAGGACTCGGGACAGGCGTACTCTACGAGCAGTACTTC. This encodes CASSQGLGTGVLYEQYF.

The chain joins TRBV29-1 to TRBJ2-3; TRBD2 aligns across 8 bases. CDR3 length equals 20 residues. CDR1 SQVTM and CDR2 ANQGSEA come from the germline V gene. Germline trimming cut 1 base from V and 1 base from J; bases unmatched to any gene: 19. CDR3 sequence reads: CSVEAPGGDKLLAGTDTQYF. The CDR3 DNA reads TGCAGCGTTGAAGCCCCCGGGGGGGATAAGTTACTAGCTGGCACAGATACGCAGTATTTT.

The chain employs TRBV5-1 and TRBJ1-3; D is uncertain. Trimming removed 0 bases from V and 0 bases from J, with 10 bases in between. This CDR3 has 16 residues. Germline V gene sequence: CDR1 SGHRS, CDR2 YFSETQ. This CDR3 reads CASSLEPGSSGNTIYF. CDR3 nucleotide sequence: TGCGCCAGCAGCTTGGAACCAGGAAGCTCTGGAAACACCATATATTTT.

The chain combines TRBV5-5 with TRBJ2-7, with 7 bases matching TRBD1. Germline V gene sequence: CDR1 SGHKS, CDR2 YYEKEE (reference sequence). The junction had 4 bases not matched to a gene; V was cut back by 4 bases and J by 3 bases. CDR3 length: 13 amino acids. CDR3 nucleotides: TGTGCCAGCAGCGGACAGGCGAACTACGAGCAGTACTTC. Its translation is CASSGQANYEQYF.

The rearrangement uses TRBV18 and TRBJ2-1; D might be TRBD2 (7 bases). This CDR3 contains 17 residues. V lost 0 bases and J 3 bases, leaving 15 bases between the germline ends. Germline assignment: CDR1 KGHSH and CDR2 LQKENI. The CDR3 DNA reads as TGTGCCAGCTCACCACCTAGCGCGGGGGCCCTCTACAATGAGCAGTTCTTC. Encoded protein: CASSPPSAGALYNEQFF.

V is TRBV2 and J is TRBJ1-4; D gene unclear. Between the trimmed V and J ends, which lost 3 bases and 8 bases, there was a span of 13 bases. This CDR3 is built from 14 residues. Germline V lookup: CDR1 SNHLY, CDR2 FYNNEI. CDR3 protein: CASSDGGYGEKLFF. In DNA form, the CDR3 reads TGTGCCAGCAGTGACGGCGGGTATGGGGAAAAACTGTTTTTT.

V and J are TRBV19 and TRBJ2-7; 10 bases are shared with TRBD1. The V and J ends lost 3 bases and 1 base, in that order; junction bases with no gene match: 3. CDR3 length: 15 residues. Per germline, CDR1 LNHDA and CDR2 SQIVND (reference sequence). The CDR3 DNA follows: TGTGCCAGTAGTATGGGGGGACAGGGGTCCTACGAGCAGTACTTC. Translation gives CASSMGGQGSYEQYF.

The chain carries TRBV19 and TRBJ1-2; TRBD1 matches at 7 bases. The CDR3 sequence is 16 residues long. The J segment lost 7 bases and the V segment lost 3 bases, leaving 14 bases of the junction unmatched. Germline V lookup: CDR1 LNHDA, CDR2 SQIVND (reference sequence). The CDR3 protein is CASSINLGTVLSGYTF. The CDR3 bases are TGTGCCAGTAGTATTAACTTAGGGACAGTTCTCAGTGGCTACACCTTC. Complete variable domain (other parts from reference TRBV19 and TRBJ1-2): DGGITQSPKYLFRKEGQNVTLSCEQNLNHDAMYWYRQDPGQGLRLIYYSQIVNDFQKGDIAEGYSVSREKKESFPLTVTSAQKNPTAFYLCASSINLGTVLSGYTFGSGTRLTVV.

The rearrangement uses TRBV19 and TRBJ2-1; TRBD1 is a possible D gene (5 bases). V lost 1 base to trimming and J lost 4 bases, with 11 bases between them. There are 15 residues in the CDR3. The germline V gene encodes CDR1 LNHDA and CDR2 SQIVND (reference sequence). DNA for the CDR3: TGTGCCAGTAGTATAGCAGGGAATTTTTACAATGAGCAGTTCTTC. Amino acids: CASSIAGNFYNEQFF.

Worth noting for this clone: Other DNA variants within this sample encode the same CDR3. This chain links TRBV20-1 with TRBJ2-1; D gene unclear. This CDR3 is 11 amino acids long. Germline CDR1 DFQATT, CDR2 SNEGSKA (reference sequence). The germline V and J ends were trimmed by 3 bases and 6 bases, with 6 bases remaining between them. CDR3 region: CSASSSNEQFF. CDR3 DNA sequence: TGCAGTGCTAGCTCAAGCAATGAGCAGTTCTTC.

The CDR3 region is CASRSSGSDEQYF. The CDR3 coding sequence is TGTGCCAGCCGTAGTAGCGGGAGTGACGAGCAGTACTTC. The chain employs TRBV5-4 and TRBJ2-7; 9 nucleotides match TRBD2. CDR1 and CDR2 from the germline V gene are SGHNT and YYREEE (reference sequence). The CDR3 loop spans 13 amino acids. V lost 7 bases and J lost 5; bases outside the gene matches: 7.

V and J are TRBV11-1 and TRBJ2-7, with D uncertain. CDR1 SGHAT and CDR2 FQDESV come from the germline V gene (reference sequence). The germline V and J ends were trimmed by 5 bases and 0 bases, with 14 bases remaining between them. This CDR3 is built from 15 residues. This chain's CDR3 is CASSPRITYSYEQYF. CDR3 in DNA: TGTGCCAGCAGCCCCCGTATCACTTACTCCTACGAGCAGTACTTC. Full variable domain (missing parts from reference TRBV11-1 and TRBJ2-7): EAEVAQSPRYKITEKSQAVAFWCDPISGHATLYWYRQILGQGPELLVQFQDESVVDDSQLPKDRFSAERLKGVDSTLKIQPAELGDSAMYLCASSPRITYSYEQYFGPGTRLTVT.

This chain uses TRBV30 with TRBJ1-5, with D hard to call. Germline-derived CDR1 and CDR2 are GTSNPN and SVGIG (reference sequence). The CDR3 loop spans 15 amino acids. V lost 6 bases to trimming and J lost 2 bases, with 17 bases between them. CDR3 bases: TGTGCCTGCGACACGACCCGGAGGGGCAATCAGCCCCAGCATTTT. Encoded protein: CACDTTRRGNQPQHF.

This rearrangement joins TRBV5-5 to TRBJ2-5; no clear D. This CDR3 has 14 residues. Trimming stripped 0 bases from V and 4 bases from J, with 10 bases between. Germline CDR1 and CDR2: SGHKS and YYEKEE (reference sequence). The chain's CDR3 is CASSLALLRETQYF. CDR3 DNA sequence: TGTGCCAGCAGCTTGGCATTGCTGAGAGAGACCCAGTACTTC.

The gene calls are TRBV18 and TRBJ2-1, with unresolved D. The CDR3 covers 15 residues. V gave up 3 bases and J gave up 0 bases, with 9 bases separating them. The germline CDR1 and CDR2 sequences are KGHSH and LQKENI. CDR3 nucleotide sequence: TGTGCCAGCTCACCTCCCAGCCGCTCCTACAATGAGCAGTTCTTC. It specifies CASSPPSRSYNEQFF. Filled out from reference TRBV18 and TRBJ2-1, the complete variable domain reads NAGVMQNPRHLVRRRGQEARLRCSPMKGHSHVYWYRQLPEEGLKFMVYLQKENIIDESGMPKERFSAEFPKEGPSILRIQQVVRGDSAAYFCASSPPSRSYNEQFFGPGTRLTVL.

The CDR3 coding sequence is TGCAGCGCTCGCGGGGACTCCCCCGGGGAGCTGTTTTTT. This translates into CSARGDSPGELFF. The chain is built from TRBV29-1 and TRBJ2-2, with a weak D call TRBD2 (6 bases). The CDR3 runs to 13 residues. Germline values: CDR1 SQVTM, CDR2 ANQGSEA. Trimming stripped 7 bases from V and 6 bases from J, with 15 bases between.